At least ten counts were recorded for the clone carrying this TCR beta chain. Germline V gene sequence: CDR1 MGHRA, CDR2 YSYEKL. The V end lost 1 base, the J end lost 1 base, and 3 bases lay between the germline ends. This CDR3 is 13 amino acids long. The data originate from a study of T-cell memory formation after mild COVID-19. Study details: Largely, the TCR clusters proved donor specific.

5'RACE with constant-segment primers yielded barcoded, UMI-tagged TCR alpha and TCR beta cDNA libraries. MiXCR, applied by TCRdb to the 5' RACE reads, yields one record per CDR3 protein. Of 75,000 to 95,000 distinct CDR3 sequences in the sample, about 13% were seen once. This chain connects TRBV4-1 to TRBJ2-3; D is ambiguous. The specimen sequenced was PBMCs or a T cell subset sorted from them (not recorded which). This sequence was found in an adult woman who had mild COVID-19 (a few samples of this study predate the infection). Cell type and time point are not known. The CDR3 region is CASSQVGTDTQYF. In DNA form, the CDR3 reads TGCGCCAGCAGCCAAGTCGGCACAGATACGCAGTATTTT.